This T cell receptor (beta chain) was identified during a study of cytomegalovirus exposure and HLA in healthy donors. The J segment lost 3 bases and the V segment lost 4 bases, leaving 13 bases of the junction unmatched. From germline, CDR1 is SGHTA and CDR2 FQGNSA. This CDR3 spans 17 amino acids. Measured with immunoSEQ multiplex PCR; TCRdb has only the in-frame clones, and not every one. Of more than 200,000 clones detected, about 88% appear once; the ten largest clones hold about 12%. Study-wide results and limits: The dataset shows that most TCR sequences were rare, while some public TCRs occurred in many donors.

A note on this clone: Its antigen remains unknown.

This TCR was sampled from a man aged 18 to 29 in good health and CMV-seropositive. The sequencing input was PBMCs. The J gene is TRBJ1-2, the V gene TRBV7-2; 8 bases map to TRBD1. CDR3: CASSSRPAGTGDYGYTF. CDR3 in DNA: TGTGCCAGCAGCTCACGCCCGGCGGGGACAGGTGACTATGGCTACACCTTC.